This T cell receptor beta chain was observed in a study of blood T cell repertoires in COVID-19 (dated by TCRdb to the early 2020s). Context from the whole study: Samples covering the acute and convalescent phases of COVID-19 were provided by collaborators in the United States, Italy and Spain. The material from the prospective study consisted of cDNA or gDNA derived from T cells, B-cell-depleted T cells, or PBMCs. The dataset comprised deeply sampled blood TCRbeta repertoires from subjects exposed to, actively infected with, or recovered from COVID-19. The repertoires were released in a freely available public database meant as a resource for research on the immune response to SARS-CoV-2. Samples came from the ongoing ImmuneRACE study (first 160 participants) plus 1,254 subjects from 6 global collaborators. Sample metadata almost always included a de-identified subject ID, COVID-19 status, age in years and sex. HLA class I and class II types, where available, came from metadata supplied by the sample provider rather than from assay-based typing.

The full study reports these points: The quantity of clinical and demographic metadata differed by source and by participant and was supplied without curation.

Each collaborating institution followed its own protocols to collect whole blood in K2EDTA tubes. For TCRbeta analysis, collaborator samples were shipped as frozen whole blood, as isolated PBMCs, or as DNA extracted from either sample type. Note on this clone: Its antigen target is currently unknown. No qualities accompany the bases; no much larger clone lies one base away.

The CDR3 contains 16 residues, cysteine and phenylalanine counted. CDR3 DNA only is kept here, 48 bases in frame from base 1. The immunoSEQ Assay, a bias-controlled multiplex PCR, was used to amplify TCRbeta CDR3 regions from genomic DNA. From the authors' description of their analysis: The number of nucleated cells in each sample was estimated from the amplification of reference gene primers within the assay. To quantify the absolute abundance of each unique TCRbeta CDR3 rearrangement, sequence reads were collapsed and filtered. For each sample, productive Simpson clonality was calculated by taking the square root of Simpson's diversity index across productive rearrangements. TCRdb took over this immuneACCESS table, retaining in-frame rearrangements with V and J assigned. Such tables are incomplete; in checked studies, under half of the missing clones stem from an unresolved V gene, and the remainder is unexplained. Clone size and V and J calls were adopted from that table, with D and trimming inferred from the DNA. The sample table records about 410,000 clones; 86% of these occur just once. The leading ten clones occupy more than 1.4% of the sample.

This receptor was identified in a woman aged 30 to 39 with active or convalescent COVID-19. The sample consisted of peripheral blood. Recombination linked TRBV21-1 to TRBJ2-1; the table's TRBD1 call for D was not verified on the DNA. TRBV21-1 has pseudogene status. The CDR3 reads as follows: CASSKARSGQGHEQFF. The bases read TGTGCCAGCAGCAAAGCCAGGAGTGGACAGGGACATGAGCAGTTCTTC.